These 2 T cell receptor beta chains were sequenced from one sample in a study of post-analysis software for immune sequencing data. Study-wide results and caveats: Controls had lower frequencies than patients of roughly five TRBV segments, which included TRBV5-6, TRBV5-1 and TRBV20-1.

Unique molecular identifiers tagged the TCR beta cDNA libraries. MiXCR, run by TCRdb on the PCR reads, gives a single entry per CDR3 protein. The sample gives almost 700,000 distinct CDR3 sequences, around 60% of which show up once; approximately 10% is in the top ten. No cognate antigen is known for these TCRs. Sample: blood. The origin of the receptors is a girl aged 2 to 9 with multiple sclerosis.

The CDR3 loop reads CASSFLVGGSGDEQFF. CDR3 DNA sequence: TGTGCCAGCAGCTTTTTGGTGGGGGGGAGTGGCGATGAGCAGTTCTTC. The chain links TRBV7-9 to TRBJ2-1, with TRBD2 matching over 7 bases. With V trimmed by 3 bases and J by 8 bases, 13 bases remained unmatched. CDR1 SEHNR and CDR2 FQNEAQ come from the germline V gene (reference sequence). The CDR3 contains 16 residues. Full variable domain (missing parts from reference TRBV7-9 and TRBJ2-1): DTGVSQNPRHKITKRGQNVTFRCDPISEHNRLYWYRQTLGQGPEFLTYFQNEAQLEKSRLLSDRFSAERPKGSFSTLEIQRTEQGDSAMYLCASSFLVGGSGDEQFFGPGTRLTVL.

The rearrangement uses TRBV29-1 and TRBJ2-1; TRBD2 aligns across 7 bases. Germline CDR1 reads SQVTM; CDR2 reads ANQGSEA. This CDR3 is built from 14 residues. Trimming took 2 bases from V and 3 from J; bases not matched to a gene: 4. CDR3 DNA: TGCAGCGTTGAAACCGGGGGGATCTACAATGAGCAGTTCTTC. Translated: CSVETGGIYNEQFF.